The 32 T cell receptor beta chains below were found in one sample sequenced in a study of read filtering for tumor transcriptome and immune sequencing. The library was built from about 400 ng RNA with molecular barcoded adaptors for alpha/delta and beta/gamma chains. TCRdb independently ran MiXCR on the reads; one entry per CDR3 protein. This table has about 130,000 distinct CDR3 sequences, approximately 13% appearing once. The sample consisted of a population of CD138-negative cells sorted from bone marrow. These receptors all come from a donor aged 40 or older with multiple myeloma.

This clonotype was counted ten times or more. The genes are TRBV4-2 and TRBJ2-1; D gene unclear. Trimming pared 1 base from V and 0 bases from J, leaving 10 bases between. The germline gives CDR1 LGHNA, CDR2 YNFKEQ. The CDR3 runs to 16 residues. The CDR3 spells CASSQVYLSSYNEQFF. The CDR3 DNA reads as TGTGCCAGCAGCCAAGTTTACCTGAGCTCCTACAATGAGCAGTTCTTC.

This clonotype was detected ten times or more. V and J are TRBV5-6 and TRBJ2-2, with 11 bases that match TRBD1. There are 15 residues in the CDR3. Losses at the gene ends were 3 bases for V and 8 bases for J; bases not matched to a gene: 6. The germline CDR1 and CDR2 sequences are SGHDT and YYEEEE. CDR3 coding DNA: TGTGCCAGCAGCTGGGACAGGGGGATGTCTGGGGAGCTGTTTTTT. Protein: CASSWDRGMSGELFF.

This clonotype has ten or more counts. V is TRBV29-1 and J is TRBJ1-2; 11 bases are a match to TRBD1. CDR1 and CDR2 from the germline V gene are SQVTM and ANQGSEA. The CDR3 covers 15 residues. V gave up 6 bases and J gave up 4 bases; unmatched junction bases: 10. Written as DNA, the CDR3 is TGCAGCGTCTTCAGCCGGGACAGGGGGATCTATGGCTACACCTTC. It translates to CSVFSRDRGIYGYTF.

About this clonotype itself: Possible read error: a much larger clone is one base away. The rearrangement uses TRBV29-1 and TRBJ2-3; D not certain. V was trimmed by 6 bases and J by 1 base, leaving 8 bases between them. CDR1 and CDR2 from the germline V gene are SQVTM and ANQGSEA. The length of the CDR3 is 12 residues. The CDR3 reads CSVLPCTDTQYF. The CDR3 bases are TGCAGCGTCCTTCCCTGCACAGATACGCAGTATTTT.

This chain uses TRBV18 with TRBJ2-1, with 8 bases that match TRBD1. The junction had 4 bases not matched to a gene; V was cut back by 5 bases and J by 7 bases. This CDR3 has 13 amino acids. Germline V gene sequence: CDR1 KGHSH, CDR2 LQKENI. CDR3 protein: CASSTQGENEQFF. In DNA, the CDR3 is TGTGCCAGCTCAACACAGGGGGAGAATGAGCAGTTCTTC.

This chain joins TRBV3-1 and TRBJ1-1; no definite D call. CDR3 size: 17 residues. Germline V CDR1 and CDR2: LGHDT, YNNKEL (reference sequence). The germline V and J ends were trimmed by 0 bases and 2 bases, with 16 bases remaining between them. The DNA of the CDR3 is TGTGCCAGCAGCCAAGATATGAGGGAAGGGCTCAACACTGAAGCTTTCTTT. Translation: CASSQDMREGLNTEAFF.

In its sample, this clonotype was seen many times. The CDR3 loop reads CASSQEGGDNSPLHF. Written as DNA, the CDR3 is TGTGCCAGCAGCCAAGAGGGGGGGGATAATTCACCCCTCCACTTT. The rearrangement links TRBV4-2 to TRBJ1-6; the D gene is possibly TRBD1 (5 bases). The CDR3 has 15 residues. Trimming removed 0 bases at V and 5 bases at J, with 8 bases between. Germline values: CDR1 LGHNA, CDR2 YNFKEQ.

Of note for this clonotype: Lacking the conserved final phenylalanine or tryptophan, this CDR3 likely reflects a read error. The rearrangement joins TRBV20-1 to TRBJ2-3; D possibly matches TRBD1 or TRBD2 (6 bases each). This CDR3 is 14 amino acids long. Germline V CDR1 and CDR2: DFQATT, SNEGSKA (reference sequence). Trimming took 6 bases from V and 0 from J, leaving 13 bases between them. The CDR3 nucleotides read TGCAGTGCCAAAGGGGGGATAAGCACAGATACGCAGTATCTT. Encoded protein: CSAKGGISTDTQYL.

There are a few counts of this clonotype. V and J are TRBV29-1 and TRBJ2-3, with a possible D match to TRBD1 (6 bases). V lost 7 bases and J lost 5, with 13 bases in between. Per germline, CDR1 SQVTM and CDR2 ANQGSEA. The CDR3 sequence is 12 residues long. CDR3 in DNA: TGCAGCGCACAGGGAATTGGAGATACGCAGTATTTT. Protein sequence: CSAQGIGDTQYF.

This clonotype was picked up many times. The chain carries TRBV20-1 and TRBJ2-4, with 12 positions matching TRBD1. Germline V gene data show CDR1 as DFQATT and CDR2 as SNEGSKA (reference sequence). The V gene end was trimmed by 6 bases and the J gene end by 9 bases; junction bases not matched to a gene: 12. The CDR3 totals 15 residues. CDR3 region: CSAGTGGATGAIQYF. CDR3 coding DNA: TGCAGTGCCGGGACAGGGGGCGCGACGGGGGCCATTCAGTACTTC.

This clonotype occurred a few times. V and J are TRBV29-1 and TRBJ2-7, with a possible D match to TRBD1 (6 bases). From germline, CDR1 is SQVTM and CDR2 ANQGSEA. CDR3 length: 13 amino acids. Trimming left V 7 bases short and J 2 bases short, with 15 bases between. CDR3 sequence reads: CSGLGTPTYEQYF. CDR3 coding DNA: TGCAGCGGATTAGGGACACCGACCTACGAGCAGTACTTC.

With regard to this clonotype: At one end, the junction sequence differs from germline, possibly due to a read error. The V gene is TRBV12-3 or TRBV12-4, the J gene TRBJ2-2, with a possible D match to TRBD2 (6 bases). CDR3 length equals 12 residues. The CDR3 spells CASSWGGGELLF. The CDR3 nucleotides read TGTGCCAGCAGTTGGGGCGGCGGGGAGCTGCTTTTT.

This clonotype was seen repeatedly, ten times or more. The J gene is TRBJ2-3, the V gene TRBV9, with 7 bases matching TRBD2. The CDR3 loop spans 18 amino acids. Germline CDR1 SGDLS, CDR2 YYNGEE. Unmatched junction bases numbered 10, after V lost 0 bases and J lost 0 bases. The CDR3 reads CASSVDELASGSTDTQYF. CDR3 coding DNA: TGTGCCAGCAGCGTAGACGAGCTGGCTAGCGGTAGCACAGATACGCAGTATTTT.

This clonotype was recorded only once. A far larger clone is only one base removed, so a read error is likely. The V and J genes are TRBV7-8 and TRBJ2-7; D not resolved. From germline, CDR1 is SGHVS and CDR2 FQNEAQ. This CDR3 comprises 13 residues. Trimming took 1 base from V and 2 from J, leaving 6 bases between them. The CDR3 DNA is TGTGCCAGCAGCTTAGACCTGGCCTACGAGCAGTACTTC. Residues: CASSLDLAYEQYF.

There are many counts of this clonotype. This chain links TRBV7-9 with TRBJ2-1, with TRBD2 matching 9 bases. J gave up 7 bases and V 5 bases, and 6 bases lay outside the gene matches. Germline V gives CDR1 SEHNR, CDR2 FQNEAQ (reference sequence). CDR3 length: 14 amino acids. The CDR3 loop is CASSPSSGSNEQFF. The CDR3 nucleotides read TGTGCCAGCAGCCCAAGTAGCGGGAGTAATGAGCAGTTCTTC.

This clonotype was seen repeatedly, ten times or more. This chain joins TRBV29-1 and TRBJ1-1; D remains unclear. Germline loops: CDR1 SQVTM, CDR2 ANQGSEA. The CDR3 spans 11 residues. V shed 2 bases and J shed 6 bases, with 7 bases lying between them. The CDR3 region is CSVESGAEAFF. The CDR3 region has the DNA TGCAGCGTTGAATCCGGAGCTGAAGCTTTCTTT.

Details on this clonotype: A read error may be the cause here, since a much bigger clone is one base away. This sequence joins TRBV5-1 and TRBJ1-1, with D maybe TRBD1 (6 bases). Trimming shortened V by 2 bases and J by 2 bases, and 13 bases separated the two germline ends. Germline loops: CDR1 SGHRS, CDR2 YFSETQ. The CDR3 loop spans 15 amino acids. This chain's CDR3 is CASSFSGTTNTEAFF. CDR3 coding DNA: TGCGCCAGCAGCTTTTCTGGGACAACCAACACTGAAGCTTTCTTT.

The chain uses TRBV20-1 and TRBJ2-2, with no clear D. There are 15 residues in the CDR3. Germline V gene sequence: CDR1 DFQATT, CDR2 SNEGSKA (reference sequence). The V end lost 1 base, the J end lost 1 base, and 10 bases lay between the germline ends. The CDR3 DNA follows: TGCAGTGCTAGAGGGGGTTGGGTGAACACCGGGGAGCTGTTTTTT. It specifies CSARGGWVNTGELFF.

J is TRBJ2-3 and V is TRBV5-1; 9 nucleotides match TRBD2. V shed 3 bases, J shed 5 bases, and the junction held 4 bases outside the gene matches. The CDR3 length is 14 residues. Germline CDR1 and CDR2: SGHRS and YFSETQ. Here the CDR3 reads CASSWRGGKDTQYF. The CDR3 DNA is TGCGCCAGCAGCTGGCGGGGGGGCAAAGATACGCAGTATTTT.

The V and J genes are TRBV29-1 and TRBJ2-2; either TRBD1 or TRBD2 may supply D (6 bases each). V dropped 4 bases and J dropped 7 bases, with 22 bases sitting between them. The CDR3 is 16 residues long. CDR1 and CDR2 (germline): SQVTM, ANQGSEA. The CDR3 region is CSVVVPFPGGGGELFF. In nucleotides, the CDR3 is TGCAGCGTTGTCGTGCCTTTTCCCGGAGGGGGCGGGGAGCTGTTTTTT.

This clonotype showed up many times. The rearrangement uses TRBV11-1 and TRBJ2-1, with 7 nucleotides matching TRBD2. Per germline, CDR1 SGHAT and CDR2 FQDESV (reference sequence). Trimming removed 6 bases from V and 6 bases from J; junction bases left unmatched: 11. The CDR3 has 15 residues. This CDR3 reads CASSYQRGEFNEQFF. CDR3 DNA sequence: TGTGCCAGCAGTTATCAGCGGGGCGAATTCAATGAGCAGTTCTTC.

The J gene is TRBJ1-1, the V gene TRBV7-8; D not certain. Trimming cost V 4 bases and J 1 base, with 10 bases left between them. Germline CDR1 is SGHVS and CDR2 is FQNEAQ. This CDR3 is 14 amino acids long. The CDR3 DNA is TGTGCCAGCAGCTATTGGACTGGGAACACTGAAGCTTTCTTT. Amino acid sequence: CASSYWTGNTEAFF.

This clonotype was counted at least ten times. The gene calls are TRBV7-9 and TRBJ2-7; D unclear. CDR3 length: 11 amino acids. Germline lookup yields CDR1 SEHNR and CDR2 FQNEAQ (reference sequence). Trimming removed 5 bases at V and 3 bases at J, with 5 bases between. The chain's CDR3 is CASSIRYEQYF. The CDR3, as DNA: TGTGCCAGCAGCATTCGCTACGAGCAGTACTTC.

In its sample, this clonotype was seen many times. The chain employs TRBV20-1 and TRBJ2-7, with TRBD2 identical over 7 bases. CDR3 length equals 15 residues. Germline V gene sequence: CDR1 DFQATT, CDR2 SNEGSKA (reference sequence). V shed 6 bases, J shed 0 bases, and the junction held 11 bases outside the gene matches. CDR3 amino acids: CSASDPGGRSYEQYF. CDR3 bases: TGCAGTGCAAGCGATCCGGGGGGTCGCTCCTACGAGCAGTACTTC.

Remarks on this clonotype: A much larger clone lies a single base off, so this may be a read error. CDR3 in amino acids: CAGSLSPRTGNLGEQFF. CDR3 sequence (DNA): TGTGCCGGCAGCTTAAGCCCTAGGACAGGGAATTTAGGTGAGCAGTTCTTC. The rearrangement joins TRBV7-3 to TRBJ2-1; 8 bases fit TRBD1. This CDR3 is 17 amino acids long. The V gene's germline CDR1 is SGHTA and CDR2 FQGTGA.

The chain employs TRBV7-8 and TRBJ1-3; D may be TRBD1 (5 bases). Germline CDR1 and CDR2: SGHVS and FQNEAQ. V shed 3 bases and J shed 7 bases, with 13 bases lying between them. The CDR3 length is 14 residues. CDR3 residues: CASSFRSEGNTIYF. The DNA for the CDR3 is TGTGCCAGCAGCTTCCGGTCCGAGGGGAACACCATATATTTT.

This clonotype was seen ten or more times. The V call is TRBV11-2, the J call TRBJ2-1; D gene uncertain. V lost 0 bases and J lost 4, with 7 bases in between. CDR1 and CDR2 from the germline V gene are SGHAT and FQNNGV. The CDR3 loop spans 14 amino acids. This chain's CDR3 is CASSLEAGYNEQFF. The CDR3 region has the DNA TGTGCCAGCAGCTTAGAGGCCGGATACAATGAGCAGTTCTTC.

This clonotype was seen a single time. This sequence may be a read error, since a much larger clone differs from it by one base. The CDR3: CASSEDGNGSNQPQHF. CDR3 coding DNA: TGTGCCAGCAGTGAGGATGGGAACGGAAGCAATCAGCCCCAGCATTTT. J is TRBJ1-5 and V is TRBV6-1, with D hard to call. Trimming took off 3 bases at V and 1 base at J, with 13 bases between the two ends. From germline, CDR1 is MNHNS and CDR2 SASEGT. CDR3 length: 16 residues.

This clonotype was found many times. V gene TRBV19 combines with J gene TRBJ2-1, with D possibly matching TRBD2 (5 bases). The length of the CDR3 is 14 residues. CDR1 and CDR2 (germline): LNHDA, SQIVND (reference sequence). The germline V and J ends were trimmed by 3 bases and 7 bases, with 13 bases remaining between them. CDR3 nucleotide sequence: TGTGCCAGTAGTATGGTTGGGAGCTTTAATGAGCAGTTCTTC. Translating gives CASSMVGSFNEQFF.

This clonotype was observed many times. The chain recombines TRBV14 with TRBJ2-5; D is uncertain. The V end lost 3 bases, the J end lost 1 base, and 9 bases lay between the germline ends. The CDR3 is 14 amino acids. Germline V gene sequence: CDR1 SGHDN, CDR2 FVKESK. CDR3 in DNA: TGTGCCAGCAGCCAGGGGTCCATCCAAGAGACCCAGTACTTC. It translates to CASSQGSIQETQYF. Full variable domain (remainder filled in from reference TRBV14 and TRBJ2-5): EAGVTQFPSHSVIEKGQTVTLRCDPISGHDNLYWYRRVMGKEIKFLLHFVKESKQDESGMPNNRFLAERTGGTYSTLKVQPAELEDSGVYFCASSQGSIQETQYFGPGTRLLVL.

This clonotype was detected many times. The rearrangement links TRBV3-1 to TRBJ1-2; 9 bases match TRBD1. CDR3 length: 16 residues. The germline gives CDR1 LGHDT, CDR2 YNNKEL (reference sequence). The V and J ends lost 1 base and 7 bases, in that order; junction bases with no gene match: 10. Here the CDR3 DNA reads TGTGCCAGCAGCCAAGTTCCCTTCGACAGGGGGGCTGGCTACACCTTC. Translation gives CASSQVPFDRGAGYTF.

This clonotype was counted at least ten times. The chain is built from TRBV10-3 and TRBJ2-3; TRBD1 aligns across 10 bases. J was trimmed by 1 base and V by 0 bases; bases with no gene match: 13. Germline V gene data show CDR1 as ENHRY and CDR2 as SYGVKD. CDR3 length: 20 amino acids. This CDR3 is CAISESRTGTGVIGTDTQYF. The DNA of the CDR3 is TGTGCCATCAGTGAGTCGAGGACCGGGACAGGGGTTATTGGCACAGATACGCAGTATTTT.